This T cell receptor beta chain is from a study of human T cells and chemical hapten exposure (dated by TCRdb to about 2021). About the full investigation: For sensitization, 2% DPC in acetone was applied to a 2 cm by 2 cm area of upper inner arm skin. The mostly female patient cohort included alopecia areata with under or over 50% scalp involvement, alopecia totalis and alopecia universalis. Throughout the roughly 24-week study period, patients were also given weekly therapeutic DPC doses on the scalp. Patient blood was sampled pre-sensitization (week 0) and at 2, 6 and about 24 weeks after DPC sensitization. Libraries were pooled for sequencing, and per-sample TCR yields varied mainly because of small differences in library volumes within the pool. Patch testing was done on the upper back using Finn chambers containing 0.01% DPC, and results were scored after 6 days according to International Contact Dermatitis Research Group standards. Some 29 alopecia patients gave blood for TCR sequencing at one to four time points (pre-sensitization, 2, 6 and 24 weeks). This study followed changes in the peripheral blood TCR repertoire in vivo during primary and secondary sensitization of alopecia patients to the hapten diphenylcyclopropenone (DPC). Paper-wide results and their limitations: Because every patient had alopecia, a presumed autoimmune disease, the patients' immune response might differ from that of healthy individuals. Significantly more large CDR3 similarity clusters were formed by expanded TCRs than by pre-sensitization or healthy control sets, consistent with antigen-driven responses. After repeated subsampling, changes were observed in the strength of the expansion versus patch-test correlation and in the threshold at which the correlation became significant. DPC sensitization did not change the number of TCRs with a frequency above 1 in 1000, and there was no evidence of changes in global repertoire structure. Patch test score was positively correlated with the number of PT1 expanded TCRs, with significance at thresholds 8, 16 and 32 but not at 4.

V is reduced by 4 bases and J by 1 base, leaving a spacing of 7 bases between them. Taken from the germline V gene, the CDR1 and CDR2 loops are SQVTM and ANQGSEA. Including cysteine and phenylalanine, the CDR3 has 12 amino acids. Only the CDR3 DNA is retained, 36 bases long and in frame from the first base. This clonotype showed up just a few times. The clone's antigen remains unknown. Per-base quality was not reported, and no clone a single base away is much larger than it. This specimen's time point label, per the study, means: patch test 2, 6 weeks after DPC sensitization. Read against the paper, the sample's treatment or condition label means: therapeutic diphenylcyclopropenone sensitization with weekly scalp DPC. At every patch-test visit, the blood draw took place before the patch test was put on. Eligible patients were aged 18 to 70, diagnosed with alopecia, deemed suitable for DPC therapy, and excluded if pregnant. Total RNA was isolated from unfractionated whole blood collected in Tempus Blood RNA tubes.

Library preparation was by RACE. The reads were generated on a NextSeq 500. During library preparation, unique molecular identifiers were attached to individual cDNA molecules so that TCRs could be counted quantitatively and reproducibly. For every blood RNA sample, sequencing covered both the TCR alpha and TCR beta chains. The original pipeline was this. The median number of TCRs per sample was 90,000 to 100,000, ranging from about 20,000 to 750,000. The Decombinator software suite was used to annotate V, J and CDR3 in the TCR reads. For PS versus PT1 abundance plots, all samples were subsampled to the same number of TCRs (28,000). Expanded TCRs were defined as absent before sensitization and observed at least eight times at the 2-week time point. TCRdb reprocessing: public reads trimmed at Q25 with fastp, clones called with MiXCR, in-frame beta chains kept. All rows with the same CDR3 protein become a single entry with the most common DNA and genes. It is TCRdb's table, rather than the study itself, that gives the V and J calls and clone size. The sample table contains more than 85,000 distinct CDR3 sequences; only one count was recorded for about a tenth of them. The ten largest account for over 3% of the sample.

The receptor's source is a woman between 40 and 50 years old with alopecia areata. Some clones in this sample may be carry-over from other donors' samples. This material consisted of whole blood, taken in connection with sensitization to the hapten diphenylcyclopropenone (DPC). The chain employs TRBV29-1 and TRBJ1-1; no D segment can be confidently identified. In nucleotides, the sequence is TGCAGCGTTGCCGGGCAGAACACTGAAGCTTTCTTT. It translates to CSVAGQNTEAFF. Here the CDR3 is joined to the reference TRBV29-1 and TRBJ1-1 genes, and the full variable domain is: SAVISQKPSRDICQRGTSLTIQCQVDSQVTMMFWYRQQPGQSLTLIATANQGSEATYESGFVIDKFPISRPNLTFSTLTVSNMSPEDSSIYLCSVAGQNTEAFFGQGTRLTVV.